This T cell receptor (beta chain) is drawn from a study of blood T cell repertoires in COVID-19. Study summary: Symptom resolution, clearance, or two negative PCRs marked donors in Cohort 3 as recovered. The cDNA or gDNA used as material had been derived from T cells, B-cell-depleted T cells, or PBMCs.

Libraries were prepared by immunoSEQ multiplex PCR; TCRdb keeps only in-frame clonotypes and omits some of them. The sample contains some 300,000 clones, 70% to 90% of which appear only once. Those who participated ranged in age from about 18 to 89 years and resided in about two dozen US areas. This clone has only a few counts. Trimming took off 4 bases at V and 4 bases at J, with 15 bases between the two ends. Germline V gene sequence: CDR1 SGDLS, CDR2 YYNGEE. The CDR3 contains 15 residues. Sequencing used PBMCs or T cells enriched from blood (not recorded which). This TCR derives from a woman in her sixties in a cohort exposed to, infected with or recovered from COVID-19 (not recorded which). The chain carries TRBV9 and TRBJ2-1, with D perhaps TRBD2 (5 bases). The CDR3 nucleotides read TGTGCCAGCAGCCCCGTGGCAAGACTATACAATGAGCAGTTCTTC. It is translated as CASSPVARLYNEQFF.